These 3 T cell receptor beta chains originate from one sample sequenced in a study of blood T cell repertoires in COVID-19 (dated by TCRdb to the early 2020s). The method was the immunoSEQ multiplex PCR assay. TCRdb took this table from immuneACCESS and kept in-frame rearrangements with V and J called. Such tables lack part of the clones; where checked against another copy, unresolved V genes explain under half of the gap, and the rest is unexplained. The sample table records under 60,000 clones; 80% to 90% of these occur just once. 1.6% of the sample comes from the top ten. Input material: peripheral blood. Receptor source: a man in his sixties with acute or convalescent COVID-19.

In its sample, this clone was seen a few times. The rearrangement joins TRBV11-3 to TRBJ2-7; 11 bases are a match to TRBD2. This CDR3 has 14 residues. Germline trimming cut 3 bases from V and 6 bases from J; bases unmatched to any gene: 4. Germline V gene sequence: CDR1 SGHNT, CDR2 YENEEA. The CDR3 DNA sequence: TGTGCCAGCAGCTTTAGCGGGGGGGTCGGCGAGCAGTACTTC. Encoded protein: CASSFSGGVGEQYF.

The chain recombines TRBV30 with TRBJ2-7; D is perhaps TRBD1 (6 bases). The length of the CDR3 is 12 residues. The germline CDR1 and CDR2 sequences are GTSNPN and SVGIG (reference sequence). The V gene lost 3 bases and the J gene lost 3 bases, with 9 bases spanning the gap. This chain's CDR3 is CAWRQGNYEQYF. CDR3 in DNA: TGTGCCTGGAGACAGGGAAACTACGAGCAGTACTTC.

The rearrangement uses TRBV5-6 and TRBJ1-2; TRBD1 aligns across 8 bases. This CDR3 is 14 amino acids long. V was pared by 4 bases and J by 4 bases, with 6 bases of the junction left unmatched. Germline V gene sequence: CDR1 SGHDT, CDR2 YYEEEE. CDR3 loop: CASSDPGQAYGYTF. DNA of the CDR3: TGTGCCAGCAGCGATCCGGGACAGGCCTATGGCTACACCTTC.